Included here is one T cell receptor (beta chain) sequence, with context. No antigen is known for it. These data are taken from a study of T cell responses to AZD1222 COVID-19 vaccine. Data came from immunoSEQ multiplex PCR; TCRdb stores just in-frame clones and leaves some out. The sample records 75,000 to 100,000 clones, roughly 91% being singletons. Findings and limits, study-wide: The breadth and depth of Spike-specific TCRs increased once two AZD1222 doses had been given. Most donors were white British and more were female, and clonal diversity was possibly underestimated.

The ends were cut back, 11 bases at V and 5 bases at J, with 15 bases in the middle. CDR3 length equals 12 residues. CDR1 LNHDA and CDR2 SQIVND come from the germline V gene (reference sequence). The source was peripheral blood, collected on day 0 of AZD1222 vaccination. J is TRBJ1-1 and V is TRBV19; D might be TRBD1 (6 bases). This TCR was recovered from an adult in good health. The CDR3 is CAPYRGGTEAFF. In DNA form, the CDR3 reads TGTGCCCCATATAGGGGGGGTACTGAAGCTTTCTTT. Full variable domain (remainder filled in from reference TRBV19 and TRBJ1-1): DGGITQSPKYLFRKEGQNVTLSCEQNLNHDAMYWYRQDPGQGLRLIYYSQIVNDFQKGDIAEGYSVSREKKESFPLTVTSAQKNPTAFYLCAPYRGGTEAFFGQGTRLTVV.